Below are 5 T cell receptor beta chains sequenced from a single sample in a study of OX40 agonist ivuxolimab in advanced cancers. Repertoires were generated with immunoSEQ multiplex PCR, while TCRdb's copy carries only in-frame clones and drops some. This sample yields roughly 80,000 clones, of which 80% to 90% are seen a single time; about 1.9% belongs to the top ten. The input for sequencing was CD4+ or CD8+ T cells sorted from blood, taken in a trial of the OX40 agonist ivuxolimab. The receptors derive from an adult with an advanced solid tumor such as melanoma, head and neck, liver or kidney cancer.

The chain carries TRBV6-5 and TRBJ1-4; perhaps TRBD1 as D (6 bases). This CDR3 has 13 amino acids. V was trimmed by 7 bases and J by 7 bases, leaving 13 bases between them. The germline V gene encodes CDR1 MNHEY and CDR2 SVGAGI. CDR3 in amino acids: CASKQGQSEKLFF. CDR3 DNA: TGTGCCAGCAAACAGGGACAATCTGAAAAACTGTTTTTT.

A few counts support this clone. The J gene is TRBJ2-7, the V gene TRBV30, with D possibly TRBD1 on 6 matching bases. The length of the CDR3 is 14 residues. In germline, CDR1 is GTSNPN, CDR2 SVGIG (reference sequence). The ends were cut back, 1 base at V and 5 bases at J, with 15 bases in the middle. The CDR3 DNA reads TGTGCCTGGAGTGCCCTAACAGGGTTCCACGAGCAGTACTTC. Protein sequence: CAWSALTGFHEQYF.

This sequence joins TRBV5-1 and TRBJ2-7, with TRBD1 matching 9 bases. The CDR3 runs to 15 residues. Germline trimming cut 0 bases from V and 5 bases from J; bases unmatched to any gene: 6. Germline V gene lookup returns CDR1 SGHRS and CDR2 YFSETQ. In DNA, the CDR3 is TGCGCCAGCAGCTTGGCGGGGGACAGGGCCCACGAGCAGTACTTC. Amino acids: CASSLAGDRAHEQYF.

V is TRBV9 and J is TRBJ1-1; TRBD1 matches 7 bases. The CDR3 runs to 17 residues. Germline V gene data show CDR1 as SGDLS and CDR2 as YYNGEE. Losses at the gene ends were 4 bases for V and 3 bases for J; bases not matched to a gene: 15. CDR3 sequence (DNA): TGTGCCAGCAGCCCCCGACAGGGAAGTAATTCGGACACTGAAGCTTTCTTT. Its translation is CASSPRQGSNSDTEAFF.

The chain employs TRBV5-8 and TRBJ2-7; D is unresolved. The germline V gene has CDR1 SGHTS and CDR2 YDEGEE. With 4 bases removed from V and 5 bases from J, the gap between germline ends came to 7 bases. The CDR3 has 11 amino acids. The CDR3 DNA reads as TGTGCCAGCAGCCGGCCGAACGAGCAGTACTTC. It specifies CASSRPNEQYF.